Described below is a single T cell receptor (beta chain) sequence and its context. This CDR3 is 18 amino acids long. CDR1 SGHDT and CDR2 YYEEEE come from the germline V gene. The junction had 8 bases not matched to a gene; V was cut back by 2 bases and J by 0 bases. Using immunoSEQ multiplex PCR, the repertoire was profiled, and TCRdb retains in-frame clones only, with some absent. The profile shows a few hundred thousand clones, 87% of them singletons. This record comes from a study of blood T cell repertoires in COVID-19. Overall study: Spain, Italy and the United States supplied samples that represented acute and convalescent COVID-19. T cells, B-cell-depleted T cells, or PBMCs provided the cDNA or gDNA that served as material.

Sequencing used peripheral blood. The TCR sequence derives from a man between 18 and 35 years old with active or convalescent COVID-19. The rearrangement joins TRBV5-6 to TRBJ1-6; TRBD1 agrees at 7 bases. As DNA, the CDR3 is TGTGCCAGCAGCTTTGACAGGGCACCTAGCTCCTATAATTCACCCCTCCACTTT. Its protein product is CASSFDRAPSSYNSPLHF.